A single sample is the source of the 29 T cell receptor beta chains below, sequenced in a study of blood T cell repertoires in COVID-19. Method: immunoSEQ multiplex PCR; TCRdb's copy keeps in-frame clones and lacks some. The sample has approximately 20,000 clones, about nine tenths seen once; the top ten hold around 3.8%. The sample comprised peripheral blood. All receptors come from a man aged 50-60 years with active COVID-19.

In its sample, this clone was seen a few times. The V gene is TRBV15, the J gene TRBJ1-5; perhaps TRBD1 as D (6 bases). The V gene's germline CDR1 is LNHNV and CDR2 YYDKDF (reference sequence). The V and J ends lost 3 bases and 4 bases respectively, with 13 bases between them. The CDR3 contains 15 residues. DNA for the CDR3: TGTGCCACCAGCAGGGATACAGGGTTTAATCAGCCCCAGCATTTT. Translation: CATSRDTGFNQPQHF.

V is TRBV5-1 and J is TRBJ2-5; perhaps TRBD1 as D (6 bases). Germline values: CDR1 SGHRS, CDR2 YFSETQ. This CDR3 contains 15 residues. V was cut by 7 bases and J by 0 bases, with 16 bases left in between. CDR3 region: CASREQGGDQETQYF. CDR3 nucleotides: TGCGCCAGCCGCGAACAGGGTGGGGACCAAGAGACCCAGTACTTC.

The rearrangement joins TRBV19 to TRBJ1-6; 7 nucleotides agree with TRBD1. V was pared by 6 bases and J by 7 bases, with 9 bases of the junction left unmatched. Germline CDR1 reads LNHDA; CDR2 reads SQIVND (reference sequence). The CDR3 has 15 residues. The CDR3 is CASSRPGQRNSPLHF. The CDR3, as DNA: TGTGCCAGTAGCAGACCGGGACAGCGAAATTCACCCCTCCACTTT.

The V and J genes are TRBV19 and TRBJ2-6; D might be TRBD2 (6 bases). V gave up 1 base and J gave up 3 bases, with 13 bases separating them. The CDR3 is 17 residues long. The germline gives CDR1 LNHDA, CDR2 SQIVND (reference sequence). CDR3 protein: CASSIGWRVGGANVLTF. The CDR3 DNA sequence: TGTGCCAGTAGTATAGGTTGGAGGGTCGGTGGGGCCAACGTCCTGACTTTC.

The V gene is TRBV7-7, the J gene TRBJ2-1; 8 bases agree with TRBD2. CDR1 and CDR2 (germline): SSHAT, FNYEAQ (reference sequence). Trimming took 1 base from V and 6 from J; bases not matched to a gene: 2. The CDR3 loop spans 14 amino acids. CDR3 amino acids: CASSLGRGVNEQFF. CDR3 nucleotide sequence: TGTGCCAGCAGCTTAGGGCGGGGGGTCAATGAGCAGTTCTTC.

J is TRBJ2-5 and V is TRBV18; TRBD2 is a possible D gene (5 bases). V was pared by 6 bases and J by 13 bases, with 15 bases between. The germline CDR1 and CDR2 sequences are KGHSH and LQKENI. This CDR3 contains 11 residues. The CDR3 spells CASSSTGIPYF. In nucleotides, the CDR3 is TGTGCCAGCTCCTCCACCGGGATTCCGTACTTC.

The chain employs TRBV19 and TRBJ1-5, with D possibly matching TRBD1 (6 bases). The germline CDR1 and CDR2 sequences are LNHDA and SQIVND (reference sequence). This CDR3 contains 15 residues. V was clipped by 5 bases and J by 6 bases, with 17 bases between them. This chain's CDR3 is CASSPRGGGSQPQHF. The CDR3 bases are TGTGCCAGTAGTCCTCGGGGAGGGGGGAGTCAGCCCCAGCATTTT.

The chain recombines TRBV18 with TRBJ2-1; TRBD1 is a possible D gene (5 bases). Trimming cost V 6 bases and J 6 bases, with 15 bases left between them. Germline CDR1 is KGHSH and CDR2 is LQKENI. The CDR3 is 14 residues long. CDR3 residues: CASSIGNQGNEQFF. CDR3 nucleotides: TGTGCCAGCTCTATTGGTAATCAGGGCAATGAGCAGTTCTTC.

The gene calls are TRBV6-2 or TRBV6-3 and TRBJ1-2; D gene unclear. The CDR3 is 12 residues long. Germline V CDR1 and CDR2: MNHEY, SVGEGT. V was clipped by 4 bases and J by 3 bases, with 6 bases between them. CDR3 residues: CASSSQDYGYTF. The DNA for the CDR3 is TGTGCCAGCAGTTCCCAGGACTATGGCTACACCTTC.

This chain links TRBV7-2 with TRBJ1-2, with a tentative D call TRBD1 (5 bases). Trimming took 5 bases from V and 6 from J, leaving 16 bases between them. This CDR3 has 14 amino acids. Germline CDR1 reads SGHTA; CDR2 reads FQGNSA. The CDR3 sequence is CASSRAPGSDGYTF. In nucleotides, the CDR3 is TGTGCCAGCAGCCGTGCCCCAGGGTCGGATGGCTACACCTTC.

This rearrangement joins TRBV12-3 or TRBV12-4 to TRBJ1-1; D uncertain. V was shortened by 6 bases and J by 10 bases, with 15 bases between the two germline ends. CDR3 length: 12 residues. The CDR3 sequence is CASRQSRSGAFF. In nucleotides, the CDR3 is TGTGCCAGCAGACAATCACGGTCGGGAGCTTTCTTT.

This clone has only a few counts. This chain joins TRBV5-1 and TRBJ1-1, with 12 positions matching TRBD1. The trim removed 4 bases at V and 5 bases at J, leaving 9 bases unmatched. The length of the CDR3 is 16 residues. From germline, CDR1 is SGHRS and CDR2 YFSETQ. The CDR3 bases are TGCGCCAGCAGCCGGGGACAGGGGGCGCGTAATACTGAAGCTTTCTTT. Translated, it gives CASSRGQGARNTEAFF. Full variable domain (rest looked up from reference TRBV5-1 and TRBJ1-1): KAGVTQTPRYLIKTRGQQVTLSCSPISGHRSVSWYQQTPGQGLQFLFEYFSETQRNKGNFPGRFSGRQFSNSRSEMNVSTLELGDSALYLCASSRGQGARNTEAFFGQGTRLTVV.

This chain connects TRBV6-5 to TRBJ2-7; 7 nucleotides match TRBD2. V trimming: 4 bases; J trimming: 3 bases; junction bases outside the gene matches: 9. CDR1 is MNHEY and CDR2 is SVGAGI in the germline V gene. This CDR3 comprises 15 residues. CDR3: CASSSEAGPGYEQYF. The CDR3 coding sequence is TGTGCCAGCAGTTCAGAAGCGGGACCAGGCTACGAGCAGTACTTC.

The rearrangement links TRBV5-1 to TRBJ2-3; TRBD1 might be the D (5 bases). Germline CDR1 reads SGHRS; CDR2 reads YFSETQ. The CDR3 runs 17 residues. Trimming removed 0 bases at V and 2 bases at J, with 16 bases between. CDR3 nucleotides: TGCGCCAGCAGCTTGGCCGTCTCAGCAGGGAACACAGATACGCAGTATTTT. It codes for CASSLAVSAGNTDTQYF. Supplemented by reference TRBV5-1 and TRBJ2-3, the full variable domain reads KAGVTQTPRYLIKTRGQQVTLSCSPISGHRSVSWYQQTPGQGLQFLFEYFSETQRNKGNFPGRFSGRQFSNSRSEMNVSTLELGDSALYLCASSLAVSAGNTDTQYFGPGTRLTVL.

The chain uses TRBV4-1 and TRBJ1-5; weak D call: TRBD1 (6 bases). This CDR3 region has 17 residues. Between the trimmed V and J ends, which lost 6 bases and 2 bases, there was a span of 20 bases. CDR1 is MGHRA, CDR2 YSYEKL, per germline. In DNA, the CDR3 is TGCGCCAGCAGTCCCGGGACATTAAGTGGAGGCAATCAGCCCCAGCATTTT. Amino acid sequence: CASSPGTLSGGNQPQHF.

V is TRBV9 and J is TRBJ2-1; D possibly corresponds to TRBD2 (5 bases). This CDR3 has 14 amino acids. Trimming stripped 5 bases from V and 8 bases from J, with 17 bases between. The V gene's germline CDR1 is SGDLS and CDR2 YYNGEE. CDR3 nucleotides: TGTGCCAGCAGTGACACCTGGGCGGGCGATGAGCAGTTCTTC. It translates to CASSDTWAGDEQFF.

The chain employs TRBV5-6 and TRBJ1-3; no clear D gene. CDR1 SGHDT and CDR2 YYEEEE come from the germline V gene. This CDR3 is built from 14 residues. Trimming took 4 bases from V and 1 from J, leaving 9 bases between them. The CDR3 spells CASSPGMSGNTIYF. The CDR3 bases are TGTGCCAGCAGCCCCGGGATGTCTGGAAACACCATATATTTT.

The chain is built from TRBV27 and TRBJ1-5, with D unresolved. Germline V lookup: CDR1 MNHEY, CDR2 SMNVEV (reference sequence). The germline V and J ends were trimmed by 2 bases and 7 bases, with 9 bases remaining between them. This CDR3 region has 13 residues. The CDR3 DNA sequence: TGTGCCAGCAGTTTACGGGGAAACCAGCCCCAGCATTTT. This translates into CASSLRGNQPQHF.

V is TRBV7-8 and J is TRBJ2-1; TRBD1 aligns across 8 bases. This CDR3 comprises 16 residues. V lost 5 bases to trimming and J lost 6 bases; unmatched junction nucleotides: 12. Looked up from germline, CDR1 is SGHVS and CDR2 is FQNEAQ. The CDR3 sequence: CASSPRRGLIINEQFF. The DNA of the CDR3 is TGTGCCAGCAGCCCCCGCAGGGGGCTGATAATCAATGAGCAGTTCTTC.

This chain joins TRBV6-2 or TRBV6-3 and TRBJ2-1; D is possibly TRBD2 (6 bases). Germline values: CDR1 MNHEY, CDR2 SVGEGT. This CDR3 spans 19 amino acids. V was pared by 6 bases and J by 7 bases, with 31 bases between. CDR3 sequence (DNA): TGTGCCAGCAGCCCACCTAACTATGGGGGGATGGTAATTCGGAATGAGCAGTTCTTC. Translating it yields CASSPPNYGGMVIRNEQFF.

The chain couples TRBV24-1 to TRBJ2-1; TRBD1 is a possible D gene (6 bases). Germline-derived CDR1 and CDR2 are KGHDR and SFDVKD. With 4 bases removed from V and 0 bases from J, the gap between germline ends came to 9 bases. This CDR3 has 15 amino acids. CDR3 loop: CATSEQGSSYNEQFF. The CDR3 bases are TGTGCCACCAGTGAGCAGGGGAGCTCCTACAATGAGCAGTTCTTC.

In its sample, this clone was seen a few times. This chain uses TRBV11-2 with TRBJ2-2; TRBD2 agrees at 8 bases. The CDR3 spans 15 residues. Germline CDR1 and CDR2: SGHAT and FQNNGV. The V gene end was trimmed by 5 bases and the J gene end by 3 bases; junction bases not matched to a gene: 5. In DNA, the CDR3 is TGTGCCAGCAGCACCGGGGGGGGAGACACCGGGGAGCTGTTTTTT. Protein sequence: CASSTGGGDTGELFF. The full variable domain, rest sourced from reference TRBV11-2 and TRBJ2-2, is EAGVAQSPRYKIIEKRQSVAFWCNPISGHATLYWYQQILGQGPKLLIQFQNNGVVDDSQLPKDRFSAERLKGVDSTLKIQPAKLEDSAVYLCASSTGGGDTGELFFGEGSRLTVL.

The chain carries TRBV3-1 (or the pseudogene TRBV3-2) and TRBJ2-1; TRBD2 might be the D (6 bases). The CDR3 length is 13 residues. CDR1 and CDR2 from the germline V gene are LGHDT and YNNKEL (reference sequence). V dropped 2 bases and J dropped 15 bases, with 17 bases sitting between them. CDR3 region: CASSQSHRGLRFF. The CDR3 coding sequence is TGTGCCAGCAGCCAATCCCACCGGGGACTCCGGTTCTTC.

The chain uses TRBV3-1 (or the pseudogene TRBV3-2) and TRBJ2-7; D remains unclear. V lost 3 bases, J lost 0 bases, and 9 bases lay in between. From germline, CDR1 is LGHDT and CDR2 YNNKEL (reference sequence). The CDR3 runs to 14 residues. This chain's CDR3 is CASSQRRTSYEQYF. In DNA form, the CDR3 reads TGTGCCAGCAGCCAGAGGAGAACCTCCTACGAGCAGTACTTC.

V is TRBV21-1 and J is TRBJ1-4. TRBV21-1 is shown as a pseudogene. The CDR3 extends over 15 amino acids. As DNA, the CDR3 is TGTGCCAGCAGCAAAGAGTCCGACTCTTCTGGGAAACTGTTTTTT. Translated, it gives CASSKESDSSGKLFF.

The chain uses TRBV18 and TRBJ1-1, with D perhaps matching TRBD1 (5 bases). V lost 11 bases to trimming and J lost 0 bases, with 13 bases between them. The germline V gene encodes CDR1 KGHSH and CDR2 LQKENI. The CDR3 is 13 amino acids. The CDR3 region is CASHGGMNTEAFF. CDR3 nucleotides: TGTGCCTCGCATGGGGGGATGAACACTGAAGCTTTCTTT. The full variable domain, with the rest looked up from reference TRBV18 and TRBJ1-1, is NAGVMQNPRHLVRRRGQEARLRCSPMKGHSHVYWYRQLPEEGLKFMVYLQKENIIDESGMPKERFSAEFPKEGPSILRIQQVVRGDSAAYFCASHGGMNTEAFFGQGTRLTVV.

This rearrangement joins TRBV6-2 or TRBV6-3 to TRBJ1-4, with D possibly matching TRBD1 (5 bases). With 6 bases removed from V and 3 bases from J, the gap between germline ends came to 14 bases. The CDR3 loop spans 15 amino acids. Germline values: CDR1 MNHEY, CDR2 SVGEGT. The CDR3 region is CASSVTAPPNEKLFF. For the CDR3, the DNA is TGTGCCAGCAGCGTGACAGCACCTCCTAATGAAAAACTGTTTTTT.

The genes are TRBV7-2 and TRBJ1-4; D is ambiguous. Trimming shortened V by 5 bases and J by 5 bases, and 12 bases separated the two germline ends. The germline V gene encodes CDR1 SGHTA and CDR2 FQGNSA. The CDR3 extends over 14 amino acids. CDR3 DNA sequence: TGTGCCAGCAGCCCATACAGAACCAATGAAAAACTGTTTTTT. This sequence encodes CASSPYRTNEKLFF.

This chain joins TRBV7-9 and TRBJ2-1; unclear D gene. This CDR3 is 11 amino acids long. The V end lost 5 bases, the J end lost 4 bases, and 3 bases lay between the germline ends. From germline, CDR1 is SEHNR and CDR2 FQNEAQ (reference sequence). The CDR3 loop reads CASSTYNEQFF. The CDR3 DNA reads TGTGCCAGCAGCACATACAATGAGCAGTTCTTC.